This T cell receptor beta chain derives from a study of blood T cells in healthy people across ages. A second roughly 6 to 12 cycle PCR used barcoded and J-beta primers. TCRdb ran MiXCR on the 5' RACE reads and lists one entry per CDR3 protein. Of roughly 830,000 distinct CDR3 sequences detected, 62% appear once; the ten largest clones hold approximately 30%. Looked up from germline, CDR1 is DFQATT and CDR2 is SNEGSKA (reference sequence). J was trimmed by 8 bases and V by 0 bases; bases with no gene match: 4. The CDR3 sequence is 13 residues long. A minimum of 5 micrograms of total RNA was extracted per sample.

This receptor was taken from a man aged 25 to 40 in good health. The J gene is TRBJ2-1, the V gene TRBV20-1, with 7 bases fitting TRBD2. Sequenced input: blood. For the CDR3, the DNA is TGCAGTGCTAGAGATCTGGCGGGGGATGAGCAGTTCTTC. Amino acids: CSARDLAGDEQFF.